These 2 T cell receptor beta chains originate from one sample sequenced in a study of blood T cell repertoires in COVID-19. Some clones are missing from TCRdb's copy, which holds only in-frame ones; the method was immunoSEQ multiplex PCR. This sample has fewer than 200,000 clones, with about 80% found just once. Input material: peripheral blood. These receptors were collected from a human donor in a cohort sampled during active COVID-19.

J is TRBJ2-5 and V is TRBV5-1; the D is unclear. Germline V gives CDR1 SGHRS, CDR2 YFSETQ. This CDR3 has 13 amino acids. The ends were cut back, 3 bases at V and 5 bases at J, with 11 bases in the middle. DNA of the CDR3: TGCGCCAGCAGCTGGCAGAGGCAGGAGACCCAGTACTTC. As protein: CASSWQRQETQYF.

This chain links TRBV3-1 (or the pseudogene TRBV3-2) with TRBJ1-1; possible D gene TRBD1, 5 bases. In germline, CDR1 is LGHDT, CDR2 YNNKEL (reference sequence). Trimming cost V 1 base and J 5 bases, with 11 bases left between them. CDR3 length equals 14 residues. CDR3 protein: CASSQVAGETEAFF. The CDR3 nucleotides are TGTGCCAGCAGCCAAGTGGCGGGGGAGACTGAAGCTTTCTTT.